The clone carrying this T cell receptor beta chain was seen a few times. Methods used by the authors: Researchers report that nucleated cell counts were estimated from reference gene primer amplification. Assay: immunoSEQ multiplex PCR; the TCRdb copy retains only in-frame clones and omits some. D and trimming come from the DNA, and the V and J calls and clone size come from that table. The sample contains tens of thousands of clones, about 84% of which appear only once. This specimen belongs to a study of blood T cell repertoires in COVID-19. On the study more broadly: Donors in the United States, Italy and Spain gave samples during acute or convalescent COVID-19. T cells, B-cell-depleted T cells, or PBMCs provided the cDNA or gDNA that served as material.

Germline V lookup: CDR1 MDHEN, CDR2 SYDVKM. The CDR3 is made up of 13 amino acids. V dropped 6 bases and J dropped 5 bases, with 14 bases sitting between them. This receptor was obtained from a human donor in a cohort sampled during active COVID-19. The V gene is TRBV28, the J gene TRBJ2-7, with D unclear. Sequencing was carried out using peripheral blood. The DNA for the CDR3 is TGTGCCAGCAGATCTCGTCAGCGTCACGAGCAGTACTTC. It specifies CASRSRQRHEQYF.